This TCR beta chain was documented in a study of PD-L1 blockade in urothelial cancer. Study conclusions and caveats: It was durable-benefit patients whose tumor-associated blood clones expanded more at 3 weeks.

Clones were read by immunoSEQ multiplex PCR, and TCRdb kept only the in-frame ones, dropping some. The profile shows some 24,000 clones, 84% of them singletons. As concerns this clone: Its antigen is currently unknown.

Samples were collected from each patient before treatment and during treatment. Each patient gave between 1 and 8 of them in total. Specimen: PBMCs, collected around atezolizumab (anti-PD-L1) treatment. This receptor was identified in a man aged 65 to 79 with urothelial cancer.

CDR3 region: CASSLRTSGKSYEQYF. For the CDR3, the DNA is TGTGCCAGCTCACTCCGGACTAGCGGGAAATCATACGAGCAGTACTTC. The chain recombines TRBV18 with TRBJ2-7; 12 bases match TRBD2. In germline, CDR1 is KGHSH, CDR2 LQKENI. This CDR3 is 16 amino acids long. Losses at the gene ends were 4 bases for V and 4 bases for J; bases not matched to a gene: 8.